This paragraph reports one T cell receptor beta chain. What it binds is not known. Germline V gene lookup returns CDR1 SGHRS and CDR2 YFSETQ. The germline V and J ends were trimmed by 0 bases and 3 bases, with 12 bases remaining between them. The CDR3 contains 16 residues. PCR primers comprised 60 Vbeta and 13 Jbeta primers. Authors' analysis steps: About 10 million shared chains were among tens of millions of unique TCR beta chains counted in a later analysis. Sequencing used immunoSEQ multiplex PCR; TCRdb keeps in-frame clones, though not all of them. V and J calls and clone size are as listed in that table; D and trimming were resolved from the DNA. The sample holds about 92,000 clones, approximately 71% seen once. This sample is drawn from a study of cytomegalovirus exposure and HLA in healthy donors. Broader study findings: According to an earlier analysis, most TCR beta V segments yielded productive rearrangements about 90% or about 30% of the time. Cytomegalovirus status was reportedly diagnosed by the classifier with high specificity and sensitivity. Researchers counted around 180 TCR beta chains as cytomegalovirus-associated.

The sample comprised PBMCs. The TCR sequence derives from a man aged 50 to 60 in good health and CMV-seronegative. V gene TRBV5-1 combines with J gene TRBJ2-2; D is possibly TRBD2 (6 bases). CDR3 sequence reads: CASSLAGTSYTGELFF. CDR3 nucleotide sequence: TGCGCCAGCAGCTTGGCCGGGACTTCTTACACCGGGGAGCTGTTTTTT.